One and the same sample provided the 32 T cell receptor beta chains below, sequenced in a study of T cell responses to AZD1222 COVID-19 vaccine (TCRdb year 2021). Library generation was performed with the immunoSEQ multiplex PCR assay. TCRdb retrieved this table from immuneACCESS and kept in-frame rearrangements only. Not all clones are present; in checked studies, unresolved V genes account for under half, and no reason is known for the remainder. In this sample the table shows 150,000 to 200,000 clones, 94% of which occur a single time. The ten most abundant clones make up 9.2% of the sample. The time point label for this specimen denotes: baseline before first vaccination. The specimen was peripheral blood, collected on day 0 of AZD1222 vaccination. These receptors originate from an adult in good health.

V is TRBV18 and J is TRBJ2-1, with 11 bases that match TRBD2. The CDR3 sequence is 18 residues long. From germline, CDR1 is KGHSH and CDR2 LQKENI. Trimming cost V 2 bases and J 7 bases; bases outside gene matches: 13. CDR3 sequence: CASSPGFISGLADNEQFF. CDR3 DNA: TGTGCCAGCTCACCAGGGTTTATTTCGGGACTAGCGGATAATGAGCAGTTCTTC.

The table lists this clone with a count of one. The chain carries TRBV5-1 and TRBJ1-1, with 7 bases matching TRBD1. The CDR3 runs to 17 residues. The germline CDR1 and CDR2 sequences are SGHRS and YFSETQ. The trim removed 0 bases at V and 2 bases at J, leaving 10 bases unmatched. The CDR3 DNA reads as TGCGCCAGCAGCTTGGGCTGGGGACAGATTGTTAACACTGAAGCTTTCTTT. Translation: CASSLGWGQIVNTEAFF.

The chain carries TRBV5-4 and TRBJ2-7; the match to TRBD1 covers 7 bases. Trimming cost V 6 bases and J 1 base; bases outside gene matches: 10. Germline V CDR1 and CDR2: SGHNT, YYREEE (reference sequence). The CDR3 spans 15 residues. This chain's CDR3 is CASTPGTAPSYEQYF. The CDR3 coding sequence is TGTGCCAGCACTCCCGGGACAGCCCCTTCCTACGAGCAGTACTTC.

The chain has TRBV12-3 or TRBV12-4 and TRBJ1-2, with 8 bases identical to TRBD1. J was trimmed by 4 bases and V by 2 bases; bases with no gene match: 0. The CDR3 covers 13 residues. CDR3 residues: CASSLTGGYGYTF. The CDR3 DNA is TGTGCCAGCAGTTTAACAGGGGGCTATGGCTACACCTTC.

The chain recombines TRBV5-5 with TRBJ1-2, with TRBD1 identical over 8 bases. The CDR3 has 16 residues. The germline V gene encodes CDR1 SGHKS and CDR2 YYEKEE (reference sequence). V was clipped by 2 bases and J by 4 bases; unmatched bases: 10. In DNA, the CDR3 is TGTGCCAGCAGCTTTTCGGACAGGGCCCTAGTCTATGGCTACACCTTC. It is translated as CASSFSDRALVYGYTF.

This clone was seen just once. The rearrangement links TRBV5-1 to TRBJ2-2, with a possible D match to TRBD2 (6 bases). Per germline, CDR1 SGHRS and CDR2 YFSETQ. The V end was cut by 4 bases, the J end by 0 bases, with 13 bases between. This CDR3 contains 16 residues. For the CDR3, the DNA is TGCGCCAGCAGCCCGATGACTAGAGCGAACACCGGGGAGCTGTTTTTT. This translates into CASSPMTRANTGELFF.

V usage is TRBV4-1 and J usage is TRBJ2-7; D unresolved. The CDR3 sequence is 13 residues long. The ends were cut back, 0 bases at V and 7 bases at J, with 10 bases in the middle. CDR1 and CDR2 from the germline V gene are MGHRA and YSYEKL. This CDR3 reads CASSQERLGEQYF. For the CDR3, the DNA is TGCGCCAGCAGCCAAGAACGTCTCGGTGAGCAGTACTTC.

This chain joins TRBV10-3 and TRBJ2-3; D not resolved. This CDR3 has 13 residues. CDR1 and CDR2 (germline): ENHRY, SYGVKD. Between the trimmed V and J ends, which lost 9 bases and 2 bases, there was a span of 12 bases. CDR3 sequence (DNA): TGTGCCATACGGGCGTTGTCCACAGATACGCAGTATTTT. Amino acid sequence: CAIRALSTDTQYF.

The chain joins TRBV28 to TRBJ2-7, with TRBD1 as a possible D gene (6 bases). Trimming took 6 bases from V and 2 from J, leaving 32 bases between them. Germline V CDR1 and CDR2: MDHEN, SYDVKM. CDR3 length: 20 amino acids. The DNA for the CDR3 is TGTGCCAGCAGCGACACCACCCACCTTACAGGGTCTAGTTCGGCCTACGAGCAGTACTTC. As protein: CASSDTTHLTGSSSAYEQYF.

The DNA of the CDR3 is TGTGCCAGCTGTCCAGGCAGGGGGCTATTCAATGAGCAGTTCTTC. Translation gives CASCPGRGLFNEQFF. V and J are TRBV7-3 and TRBJ2-1; 8 bases map to TRBD1. V gave up 8 bases and J gave up 6 bases; unmatched junction bases: 12. This CDR3 comprises 15 residues. The germline gives CDR1 SGHTA, CDR2 FQGTGA.

V gene TRBV19 combines with J gene TRBJ1-5, with TRBD1 matching over 12 bases. V lost 6 bases and J lost 8; bases outside the gene matches: 8. CDR1 and CDR2 (germline): LNHDA, SQIVND (reference sequence). This CDR3 is built from 15 residues. CDR3 amino acids: CASSSGTGGREPQHF. CDR3 DNA: TGTGCCAGTAGCTCCGGGACAGGGGGCAGAGAGCCCCAGCATTTT. The full variable domain, its missing parts supplied by reference TRBV19 and TRBJ1-5, is DGGITQSPKYLFRKEGQNVTLSCEQNLNHDAMYWYRQDPGQGLRLIYYSQIVNDFQKGDIAEGYSVSREKKESFPLTVTSAQKNPTAFYLCASSSGTGGREPQHFGDGTRLSIL.

This chain connects TRBV11-3 to TRBJ2-1; TRBD2 is a possible D gene (5 bases). This CDR3 has 14 amino acids. V lost 0 bases and J 8 bases, leaving 11 bases between the germline ends. The germline gives CDR1 SGHNT, CDR2 YENEEA. CDR3 residues: CASSLDGTGYEQFF. CDR3 coding DNA: TGTGCCAGCAGCTTAGATGGTACGGGGTATGAGCAGTTCTTC.

This chain uses TRBV5-8 with TRBJ2-7, with 7 bases aligning to TRBD1. The CDR3 loop spans 15 amino acids. The germline V gene encodes CDR1 SGHTS and CDR2 YDEGEE. The ends lost 0 bases at V and 3 bases at J; junction bases unmatched: 6. Written as DNA, the CDR3 is TGTGCCAGCAGCTTGGAGCCGGGACAGTTCTACGAGCAGTACTTC. Translated, it gives CASSLEPGQFYEQYF.

The V call is TRBV9, the J call TRBJ1-6; 9 nucleotides line up with TRBD1. The V segment lost 3 bases and the J segment 7 bases; nucleotides outside the gene matches: 5. The germline V gene encodes CDR1 SGDLS and CDR2 YYNGEE. CDR3 length: 15 amino acids. CDR3 in DNA: TGTGCCAGCAGCGCGGTAGGACAGGGGAATTCACCCCTCCACTTT. Its protein product is CASSAVGQGNSPLHF.

This clone was counted a few times. V is TRBV18 and J is TRBJ1-5; no firm D call. The germline V gene encodes CDR1 KGHSH and CDR2 LQKENI. The CDR3 spans 13 residues. Trimming pared 5 bases from V and 5 bases from J, leaving 10 bases between. CDR3 in amino acids: CASSTNVDQPQHF. CDR3 sequence (DNA): TGTGCCAGCTCAACAAACGTGGATCAGCCCCAGCATTTT.

The chain has TRBV5-5 and TRBJ1-1, with D unresolved. Germline V gene data show CDR1 as SGHKS and CDR2 as YYEKEE (reference sequence). Trimming left V 4 bases short and J 6 bases short, with 13 bases between. The CDR3 consists of 13 residues. The CDR3 is CASSTNPAAEAFF. The CDR3 nucleotides are TGTGCCAGCAGCACCAACCCGGCAGCTGAAGCTTTCTTT.

V and J are TRBV28 and TRBJ2-1; a weak D match, TRBD2 (6 bases). V lost 8 bases to trimming and J lost 3 bases, with 14 bases between them. Germline assignment: CDR1 MDHEN and CDR2 SYDVKM. The CDR3 sequence is 14 residues long. DNA for the CDR3: TGTGCCAGCCTGGGGGGAGTTAACTACAATGAGCAGTTCTTC. Its translation is CASLGGVNYNEQFF. Variable domain in full (rest from reference TRBV28 and TRBJ2-1): DVKVTQSSRYLVKRTGEKVFLECVQDMDHENMFWYRQDPGLGLRLIYFSYDVKMKEKGDIPEGYSVSREKKERFSLILESASTNQTSMYLCASLGGVNYNEQFFGPGTRLTVL.

The rearrangement uses TRBV7-3 and TRBJ2-4, with D possibly TRBD2 on 6 matching bases. The CDR3 has 16 amino acids. Germline V CDR1 and CDR2: SGHTA, FQGTGA. Trimming stripped 2 bases from V and 1 base from J, with 12 bases between. Here the CDR3 reads CASSLGGSGAKNIQYF. For the CDR3, the DNA is TGTGCCAGCAGCTTAGGTGGGAGCGGGGCCAAAAACATTCAGTACTTC.

V and J are TRBV19 and TRBJ2-7; D perhaps matches TRBD1 (6 bases). The CDR3 consists of 14 residues. V lost 6 bases to trimming and J lost 7 bases, with 19 bases between them. The germline V gene encodes CDR1 LNHDA and CDR2 SQIVND (reference sequence). The chain's CDR3 is CASRTGFGYGEQYF. The CDR3 DNA reads as TGTGCCAGTAGAACAGGGTTCGGGTATGGTGAGCAGTACTTC.

The chain has TRBV28 and TRBJ2-1; no reliable D call. The CDR3 runs 17 residues. Trimming took 4 bases from V and 7 from J, leaving 23 bases between them. The germline gives CDR1 MDHEN, CDR2 SYDVKM. The CDR3 DNA reads as TGTGCCAGCAGTTCCATTTGGCGGAGCAGTCTTTGGAATGAGCAGTTCTTC. Encoded protein: CASSSIWRSSLWNEQFF.

The J gene is TRBJ2-5, the V gene TRBV29-1, with TRBD1 identical over 11 bases. The length of the CDR3 is 15 residues. Trimming cost V 2 bases and J 4 bases; bases outside gene matches: 6. CDR1 SQVTM and CDR2 ANQGSEA come from the germline V gene. The CDR3 nucleotides are TGCAGCGTTGAACCGGACAGGGGGCGGTCAGAGACCCAGTACTTC. Its translation: CSVEPDRGRSETQYF.

This sequence joins TRBV20-1 and TRBJ2-7; 9 bases are a match to TRBD2. The CDR3 length is 15 residues. After removal of 3 bases from V and 4 bases from J, the junction contained 10 bases not matched to a gene. CDR1 is DFQATT and CDR2 is SNEGSKA in the germline V gene (reference sequence). CDR3 in amino acids: CSASPLSGSRYEQYF. The CDR3 DNA reads as TGCAGTGCTAGTCCTCTTAGCGGGAGTAGGTACGAGCAGTACTTC.

This chain uses TRBV19 with TRBJ1-2, with 9 bases aligning to TRBD1. V lost 9 bases, J lost 8 bases, and 10 bases stayed unmatched. The CDR3 runs 13 residues. Germline V CDR1 and CDR2: LNHDA, SQIVND (reference sequence). CDR3 coding DNA: TGTGCCAGCCGGGACAGGGTTTTCGGGGGCTACACCTTC. The encoded protein is CASRDRVFGGYTF. Looking up the rest from reference TRBV19 and TRBJ1-2 gives the full variable domain: DGGITQSPKYLFRKEGQNVTLSCEQNLNHDAMYWYRQDPGQGLRLIYYSQIVNDFQKGDIAEGYSVSREKKESFPLTVTSAQKNPTAFYLCASRDRVFGGYTFGSGTRLTVV.

The V gene is TRBV6-2 or TRBV6-3, the J gene TRBJ1-1; D is uncertain. V lost 3 bases, J lost 11 bases, and 13 bases lay in between. The V gene's germline CDR1 is MNHEY and CDR2 SVGEGT. This CDR3 region has 12 residues. This CDR3 reads CASSYGRLMAFF. The CDR3, as DNA: TGTGCCAGCAGTTATGGAAGGTTGATGGCTTTCTTT.

The chain couples TRBV5-1 to TRBJ2-3; no clear D gene. The CDR3 consists of 13 residues. The germline CDR1 and CDR2 sequences are SGHRS and YFSETQ. Trimming stripped 5 bases from V and 0 bases from J, with 7 bases between. The CDR3 is CASRPDSTDTQYF. In DNA form, the CDR3 reads TGCGCCAGCAGGCCGGACAGCACAGATACGCAGTATTTT.

The chain recombines TRBV9 with TRBJ2-2; the match to TRBD2 covers 8 bases. There are 15 residues in the CDR3. Trimming cost V 1 base and J 4 bases; bases outside gene matches: 3. In germline, CDR1 is SGDLS, CDR2 YYNGEE. CDR3 sequence reads: CASSVQAGVTGELFF. Written as DNA, the CDR3 is TGTGCCAGCAGCGTACAAGCGGGAGTCACCGGGGAGCTGTTTTTT.

A single count supports this clone. The gene calls are TRBV12-5 and TRBJ1-2, with 9 nucleotides matching TRBD1. In germline, CDR1 is LGHNT, CDR2 FRNRAP. There are 15 residues in the CDR3. J was trimmed by 4 bases and V by 4 bases; bases with no gene match: 7. The CDR3 bases are TGTGCTAGTGGTTCGACCCCGGGACAGGGCTATGGCTACACCTTC. Translating it yields CASGSTPGQGYGYTF.

J is TRBJ2-1 and V is TRBV15; possibly TRBD2 for D (6 bases). The ends were cut back, 0 bases at V and 9 bases at J, with 12 bases in the middle. The germline V gene has CDR1 LNHNV and CDR2 YYDKDF (reference sequence). The CDR3 is made up of 14 amino acids. Here the CDR3 DNA reads TGTGCCACCAGCAGAGAAGGAGGGCAGAGTGAGCAGTTCTTC. The encoded protein is CATSREGGQSEQFF.

This rearrangement joins TRBV6-6 to TRBJ1-2; 9 bases are shared with TRBD1. The CDR3 length is 14 residues. With 4 bases clipped from V and 12 bases from J, the junction kept 12 bases outside the gene matches. Germline CDR1 is MNHNY and CDR2 is SVGAGI (reference sequence). The CDR3 nucleotides are TGTGCCAGCAGTTTCTTCGCCCGGACAGGGGAGAACACCTTC. Protein product: CASSFFARTGENTF.

The CDR3 here is CASSPSTGGFGELFF. As DNA, the CDR3 is TGCGCCAGCAGCCCGTCGACAGGGGGCTTTGGGGAGCTGTTTTTT. The chain uses TRBV5-1 and TRBJ2-2, with TRBD1 matching 10 bases. Germline assignment: CDR1 SGHRS and CDR2 YFSETQ. V shed 4 bases and J 8 bases; nucleotides not matched to a gene: 8. This CDR3 has 15 residues.

This chain links TRBV28 with TRBJ1-2, with D maybe TRBD1 (5 bases). The CDR3 sequence is 15 residues long. Germline assignment: CDR1 MDHEN and CDR2 SYDVKM. Trimming shortened V by 5 bases and J by 5 bases, and 18 bases separated the two germline ends. The CDR3 protein is CASSLTESYFYGYTF. The DNA for the CDR3 is TGTGCCAGCAGTCTGACAGAATCCTATTTTTATGGCTACACCTTC.

The chain employs TRBV24-1 and TRBJ2-5; D remains unclear. Trimming pared 4 bases from V and 5 bases from J, leaving 13 bases between. The CDR3 has 14 residues. CDR1 is KGHDR, CDR2 SFDVKD, per germline. Here the CDR3 DNA reads TGTGCCACCAGTGACCCTGGACCTAAGGAGACCCAGTACTTC. Encoded protein: CATSDPGPKETQYF.